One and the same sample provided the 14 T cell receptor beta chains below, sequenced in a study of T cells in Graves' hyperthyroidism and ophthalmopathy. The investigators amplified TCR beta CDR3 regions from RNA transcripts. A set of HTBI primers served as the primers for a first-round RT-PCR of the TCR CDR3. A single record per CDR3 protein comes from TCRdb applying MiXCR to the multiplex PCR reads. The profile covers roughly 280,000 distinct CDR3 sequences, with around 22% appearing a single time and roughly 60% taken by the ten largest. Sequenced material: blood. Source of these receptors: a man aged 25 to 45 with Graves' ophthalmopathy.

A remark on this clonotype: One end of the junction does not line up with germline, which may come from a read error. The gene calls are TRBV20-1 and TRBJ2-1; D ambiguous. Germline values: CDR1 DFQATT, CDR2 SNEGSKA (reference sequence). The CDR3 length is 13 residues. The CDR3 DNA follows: TGCAGTTGCCGCGGACCAATCTACAATGAGCGGTTCTTC. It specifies CSCRGPIYNERFF.

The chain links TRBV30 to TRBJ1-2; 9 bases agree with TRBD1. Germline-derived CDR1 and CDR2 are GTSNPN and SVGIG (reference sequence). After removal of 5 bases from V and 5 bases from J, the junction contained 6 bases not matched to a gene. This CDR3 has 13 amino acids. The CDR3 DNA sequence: TGTGCCTGGGTAGACAGGGGGTTATATGGCTACACCTTC. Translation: CAWVDRGLYGYTF.

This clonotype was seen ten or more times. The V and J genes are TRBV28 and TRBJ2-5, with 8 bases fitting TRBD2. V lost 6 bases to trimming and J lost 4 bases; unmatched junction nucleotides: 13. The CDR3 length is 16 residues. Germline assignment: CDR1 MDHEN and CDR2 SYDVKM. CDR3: CASSSSSGLGRETQYF. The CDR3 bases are TGTGCCAGCAGCTCCTCTAGCGGGTTAGGGAGAGAGACCCAGTACTTC.

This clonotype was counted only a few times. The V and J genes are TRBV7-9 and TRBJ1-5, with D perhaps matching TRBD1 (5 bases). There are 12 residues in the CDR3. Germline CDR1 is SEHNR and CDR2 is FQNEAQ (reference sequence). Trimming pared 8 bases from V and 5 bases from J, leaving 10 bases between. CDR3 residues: CASAWGDQPQHF. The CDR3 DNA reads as TGTGCCAGCGCCTGGGGGGATCAGCCCCAGCATTTT.

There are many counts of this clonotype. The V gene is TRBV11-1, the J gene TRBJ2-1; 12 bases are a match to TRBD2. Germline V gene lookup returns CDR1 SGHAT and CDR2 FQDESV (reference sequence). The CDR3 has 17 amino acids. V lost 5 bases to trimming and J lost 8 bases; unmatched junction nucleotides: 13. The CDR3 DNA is TGTGCCAGCAGCCTCCGGACTAGCGGGACCCCGGGGGATGAGCAGTTCTTC. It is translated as CASSLRTSGTPGDEQFF.

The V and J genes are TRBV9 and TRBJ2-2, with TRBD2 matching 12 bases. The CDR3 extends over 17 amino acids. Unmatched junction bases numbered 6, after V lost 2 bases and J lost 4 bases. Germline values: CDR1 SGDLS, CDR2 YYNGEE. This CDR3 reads CASSVLAGGRVTGELFF. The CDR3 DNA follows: TGTGCCAGCAGCGTTCTAGCGGGAGGGCGAGTCACCGGGGAGCTGTTTTTT.

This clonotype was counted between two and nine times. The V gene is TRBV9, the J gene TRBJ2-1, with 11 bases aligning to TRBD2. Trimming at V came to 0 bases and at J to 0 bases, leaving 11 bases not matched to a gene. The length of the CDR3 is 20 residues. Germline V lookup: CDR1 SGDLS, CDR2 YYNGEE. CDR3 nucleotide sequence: TGTGCCAGCAGCGTAGATACTAGCGGGAGATCCGGTGGCTCCTACAATGAGCAGTTCTTC. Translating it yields CASSVDTSGRSGGSYNEQFF. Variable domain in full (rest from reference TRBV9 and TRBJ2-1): DSGVTQTPKHLITATGQRVTLRCSPRSGDLSVYWYQQSLDQGLQFLIQYYNGEERAKGNILERFSAQQFPDLHSELNLSSLELGDSALYFCASSVDTSGRSGGSYNEQFFGPGTRLTVL.

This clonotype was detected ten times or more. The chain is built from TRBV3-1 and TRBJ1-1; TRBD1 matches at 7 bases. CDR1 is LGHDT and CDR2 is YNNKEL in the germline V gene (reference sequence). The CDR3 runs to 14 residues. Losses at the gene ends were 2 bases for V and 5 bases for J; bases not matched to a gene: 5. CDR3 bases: TGTGCCAGCAGCCAACAGACAGGGCGAACTGAAGCTTTCTTT. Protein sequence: CASSQQTGRTEAFF. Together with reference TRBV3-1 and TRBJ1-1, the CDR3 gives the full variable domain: DTAVSQTPKYLVTQMGNDKSIKCEQNLGHDTMYWYKQDSKKFLKIMFSYNNKELIINETVPNRFSPKSPDKAHLNLHINSLELGDSAVYFCASSQQTGRTEAFFGQGTRLTVV.

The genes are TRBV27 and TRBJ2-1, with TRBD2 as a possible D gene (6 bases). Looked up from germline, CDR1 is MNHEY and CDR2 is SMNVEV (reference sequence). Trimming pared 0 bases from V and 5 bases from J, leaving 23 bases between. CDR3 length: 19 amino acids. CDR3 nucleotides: TGTGCCAGCAGTTTATCTCGGGGACTTTCAACCACCCCCAACAATGAGCAGTTCTTC. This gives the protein CASSLSRGLSTTPNNEQFF.

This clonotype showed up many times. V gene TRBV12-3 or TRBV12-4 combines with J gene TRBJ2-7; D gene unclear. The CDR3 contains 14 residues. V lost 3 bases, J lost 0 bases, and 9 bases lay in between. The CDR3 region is CASSLISPSYEQYF. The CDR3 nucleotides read TGTGCCAGCAGTTTGATTAGCCCCTCCTACGAGCAGTACTTC.

This CDR3 is CASRGFSIYEQYF. CDR3 DNA sequence: TGTGCCAGCAGGGGGTTTTCTATTTACGAGCAGTACTTC. The chain employs TRBV28 and TRBJ2-7; D gene ambiguous. Germline values: CDR1 MDHEN, CDR2 SYDVKM. The V end lost 6 bases, the J end lost 4 bases, and 13 bases lay between the germline ends. CDR3 length equals 13 residues.

This CDR3 is CSASRVPGQGGYGYTF. CDR3 in DNA: TGCAGTGCTAGTCGCGTCCCGGGACAGGGAGGCTATGGCTACACCTTC. This chain joins TRBV20-1 and TRBJ1-2; 9 positions agree with TRBD1. There are 16 residues in the CDR3. Trimming at V came to 3 bases and at J to 4 bases, leaving 12 bases not matched to a gene. The germline gives CDR1 DFQATT, CDR2 SNEGSKA (reference sequence).

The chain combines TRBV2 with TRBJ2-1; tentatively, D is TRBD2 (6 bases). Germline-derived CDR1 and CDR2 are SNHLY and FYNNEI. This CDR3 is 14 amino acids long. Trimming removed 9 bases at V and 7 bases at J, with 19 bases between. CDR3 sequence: CASLREKGWNEQFF. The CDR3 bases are TGTGCCAGTCTCCGGGAGAAGGGGTGGAATGAGCAGTTCTTC.

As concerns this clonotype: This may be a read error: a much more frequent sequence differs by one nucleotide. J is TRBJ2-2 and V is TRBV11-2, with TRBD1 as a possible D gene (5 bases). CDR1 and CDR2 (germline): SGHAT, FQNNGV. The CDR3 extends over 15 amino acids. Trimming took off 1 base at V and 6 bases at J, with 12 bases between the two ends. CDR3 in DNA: TGTGCCAGCAGCTTAGTTTCAAGGGGCGCCGGGGAGCTGTTTTTT. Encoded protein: CASSLVSRGAGELFF.